One and the same sample provided the 14 T cell receptor beta chains below, sequenced in a study of blood T cell repertoires in COVID-19. The assay was immunoSEQ multiplex PCR, and TCRdb's table has in-frame clones only and misses some. The repertoire includes 70,000 to 100,000 clones, around 85% of them detected once, and about 16% sits in the top ten. Sequencing used peripheral blood. These TCRs come from a woman aged 55-70 years with COVID-19, enrolled during active disease.

The rearrangement joins TRBV18 to TRBJ1-2, with 10 bases matching TRBD1. Losses at the gene ends were 3 bases for V and 6 bases for J; bases not matched to a gene: 4. The CDR3 runs 14 residues. Germline CDR1 and CDR2: KGHSH and LQKENI. DNA for the CDR3: TGTGCCAGCTCACCGGGACAGGGGCCCAATGGCTACACCTTC. This translates into CASSPGQGPNGYTF.

V usage is TRBV7-6 and J usage is TRBJ1-1, with TRBD1 identical over 8 bases. With 3 bases clipped from V and 7 bases from J, the junction kept 1 base outside the gene matches. There are 12 residues in the CDR3. Germline CDR1 reads SGHVS; CDR2 reads FNYEAQ. The CDR3 coding sequence is TGTGCCAGCAGCTTCGACAGGGGTGAAGCTTTCTTT. This codes for CASSFDRGEAFF.

A few counts support this clone. The chain joins TRBV19 to TRBJ1-5, with TRBD1 identical over 9 bases. Germline V gives CDR1 LNHDA, CDR2 SQIVND (reference sequence). The CDR3 contains 14 residues. V shed 5 bases, J shed 6 bases, and the junction held 5 bases outside the gene matches. CDR3 sequence (DNA): TGTGCCAGTAGTGGACAGGGGAGCGGTCAGCCCCAGCATTTT. Protein: CASSGQGSGQPQHF.

This clone has only a few counts. The genes are TRBV6-5 and TRBJ2-5, with D maybe TRBD2 (7 bases). There are 15 residues in the CDR3. V was cut by 7 bases and J by 7 bases, with 22 bases left in between. CDR1 is MNHEY, CDR2 SVGAGI, per germline. Written as DNA, the CDR3 is TGTGCCAGCACCACGCTGAGGGGGGGCGAAGGGACCCAGTACTTC. It yields the protein CASTTLRGGEGTQYF.

The CDR3 loop is CASSQGAENTEAFF. In DNA form, the CDR3 reads TGTGCCAGCAGCCAAGGGGCTGAGAACACTGAAGCTTTCTTT. The chain links TRBV4-2 to TRBJ1-1, with D hard to call. This CDR3 has 14 residues. V was trimmed by 1 base and J by 1 base, leaving 7 bases between them. The germline V gene has CDR1 LGHNA and CDR2 YNFKEQ.

The chain carries TRBV6-2 or TRBV6-3 and TRBJ1-2, with D maybe TRBD1 (6 bases). V lost 4 bases, J lost 6 bases, and 12 bases lay in between. The CDR3 has 13 residues. Germline V gene sequence: CDR1 MNHEY, CDR2 SVGEGT. The CDR3 bases are TGTGCCAGCAGTTGGGTACAGGGTGATGGCTACACCTTC. Protein sequence: CASSWVQGDGYTF.

DNA of the CDR3: TGTGCCAGCAGCCCAACCCGGACAAATGGCTACACCTTC. Translating it yields CASSPTRTNGYTF. The chain links TRBV12-3 or TRBV12-4 to TRBJ1-2; maybe TRBD1 (5 bases). V lost 6 bases to trimming and J lost 6 bases, with 14 bases between them. The CDR3 length is 13 residues.

The chain uses TRBV21-1 and TRBJ1-5; the DNA was not compared with TRBD1, the D call given in the table. TRBV21-1 is tagged as a pseudogene. CDR3 length: 16 residues. Written as DNA, the CDR3 is TGTGCCAGCAGCAGCCGGACAGATTATAGCAATCAGCCCCAGCATTTT. Protein sequence: CASSSRTDYSNQPQHF.

The chain is built from TRBV3-1 (or the pseudogene TRBV3-2) and TRBJ1-4, with D hard to call. The CDR3 runs 14 residues. Germline CDR1 LGHDT, CDR2 YNNKEL (reference sequence). Deletions cut 1 base from V and 3 bases from J, with 6 bases between. CDR3 sequence reads: CASSQGPANEKLFF. In DNA form, the CDR3 reads TGTGCCAGCAGCCAAGGCCCAGCTAATGAAAAACTGTTTTTT.

J is TRBJ1-5 and V is TRBV21-1; no DNA check was done on the table's D call, TRBD1. TRBV21-1 is classified as a pseudogene. The CDR3 spans 15 residues. This CDR3 reads CASSSSDRGDQPQHF. The CDR3 nucleotides read TGTGCCAGCAGCTCATCGGACAGGGGAGATCAGCCCCAGCATTTT.

This clone was detected once. The chain is built from TRBV19 and TRBJ2-7; D possibly corresponds to TRBD2 (5 bases). The ends were cut back, 8 bases at V and 4 bases at J, with 9 bases in the middle. Germline CDR1 reads LNHDA; CDR2 reads SQIVND (reference sequence). The CDR3 has 11 residues. CDR3 in DNA: TGTGCCAGTCGGTCGGGGTACGAGCAGTACTTC. The encoded protein is CASRSGYEQYF. The entire variable domain, with the rest obtained from reference TRBV19 and TRBJ2-7, is as follows: DGGITQSPKYLFRKEGQNVTLSCEQNLNHDAMYWYRQDPGQGLRLIYYSQIVNDFQKGDIAEGYSVSREKKESFPLTVTSAQKNPTAFYLCASRSGYEQYFGPGTRLTVT.

V gene TRBV10-3 combines with J gene TRBJ1-6, with TRBD1 matching 8 bases. V shed 3 bases and J 8 bases; nucleotides not matched to a gene: 9. The CDR3 has 16 amino acids. Germline V CDR1 and CDR2: ENHRY, SYGVKD. The CDR3 region has the DNA TGTGCCATCAGTGACCCAGGGGGCCCGGAGGATTCACCCCTCCACTTT. It specifies CAISDPGGPEDSPLHF.

The rearrangement uses TRBV18 and TRBJ1-2, with D maybe TRBD1 (6 bases). The CDR3 loop spans 15 amino acids. CDR1 is KGHSH, CDR2 LQKENI, per germline. Trimming stripped 3 bases from V and 3 bases from J, with 14 bases between. The CDR3 DNA sequence: TGTGCCAGCTCACCTGACAGGTCTTCGTACTATGGCTACACCTTC. Amino acids: CASSPDRSSYYGYTF. The full variable domain, rest sourced from reference TRBV18 and TRBJ1-2, is NAGVMQNPRHLVRRRGQEARLRCSPMKGHSHVYWYRQLPEEGLKFMVYLQKENIIDESGMPKERFSAEFPKEGPSILRIQQVVRGDSAAYFCASSPDRSSYYGYTFGSGTRLTVV.

This chain links TRBV5-4 with TRBJ1-5; perhaps TRBD1 as D (5 bases). The V and J ends lost 1 base and 2 bases respectively, with 7 bases between them. Germline V CDR1 and CDR2: SGHNT, YYREEE (reference sequence). The CDR3 is made up of 14 amino acids. The CDR3 loop is CASSLWGGNQPQHF. Written as DNA, the CDR3 is TGTGCCAGCAGCTTGTGGGGGGGCAATCAGCCCCAGCATTTT.